This TCR beta chain was observed in a study of chemoradiotherapy in HPV16-positive cancers. Study outcomes and limitations: For HPV16-positive patients, expanding HPV-responsive T cells associated with longer recurrence-free survival. Non-HPV-specific T cells did not expand in tumors during treatment, whereas candidate HPV-specific clones and E7-related motifs did.

Details on this clone: What it recognizes is unknown.

Germline-derived CDR1 and CDR2 are LNHDA and SQIVND (reference sequence). V was clipped by 8 bases and J by 0 bases; unmatched bases: 0. The CDR3 sequence is 12 residues long. Repeated repertoire sampling spanned the course of chemoradiotherapy. Clones were sequenced by immunoSEQ multiplex PCR, and TCRdb holds only the in-frame ones, with some missing. The data show 30,000 to 35,000 clones, roughly 75% seen once. The sequence came from a human donor with HPV-associated anogenital cancer. The V and J genes are TRBV19 and TRBJ2-5; 7 nucleotides agree with TRBD1. The input for sequencing was blood, taken from a patient who underwent chemoradiotherapy. For the CDR3, the DNA is TGTGCCAGTCAGGGGGACCAAGAGACCCAGTACTTC. Translated, it gives CASQGDQETQYF. Full variable domain (outside the CDR3, taken from reference TRBV19 and TRBJ2-5): DGGITQSPKYLFRKEGQNVTLSCEQNLNHDAMYWYRQDPGQGLRLIYYSQIVNDFQKGDIAEGYSVSREKKESFPLTVTSAQKNPTAFYLCASQGDQETQYFGPGTRLLVL.